The next 9 T cell receptor beta chains were all read from a single sample in a study of graft-versus-host responses after intestinal transplantation. Using immunoSEQ multiplex PCR, the repertoire was profiled, and TCRdb retains in-frame clones only, with some absent. The sample has 10,000 to 15,000 clones, about 29% seen once. Plating of 200,000 CFSE-labeled responder cells was done together with 200,000 irradiated, violet-dye-labeled stimulator cells. The source material was alloreactive CD8+ T cells from a mixed lymphocyte reaction culture, sampled before intestinal transplant. Subset given: CFSE-low proliferating T cells sorted from approximately 6-day pre-transplant mixed lymphocyte reaction (GvH or HvG direction). These receptors all stem from a human patient who received an intestinal transplant.

The chain employs TRBV28 and TRBJ2-7; D is perhaps TRBD1 (6 bases). Germline V lookup: CDR1 MDHEN, CDR2 SYDVKM. V was shortened by 1 base and J by 3 bases, with 10 bases between the two germline ends. The CDR3 is 14 amino acids. CDR3 DNA: TGTGCCAGCAGTTTATTACAGGGAAGCTACGAGCAGTACTTC. Translation: CASSLLQGSYEQYF.

This clone has more than one count but fewer than ten. The V and J genes are TRBV4-2 and TRBJ2-1, with 8 nucleotides matching TRBD2. The germline gives CDR1 LGHNA, CDR2 YNFKEQ. There are 18 residues in the CDR3. With 0 bases clipped from V and 3 bases from J, the junction kept 10 bases outside the gene matches. CDR3 sequence (DNA): TGTGCCAGCAGCCAAGAAGCCCGAATAGCGGGGTTCTACAATGAGCAGTTCTTC. It yields the protein CASSQEARIAGFYNEQFF.

CDR3 sequence: CASPQRNTDTQYF. The CDR3 bases are TGTGCCAGCCCCCAGCGGAACACAGATACGCAGTATTTT. The rearrangement joins TRBV9 to TRBJ2-3, with D possibly being TRBD2 (5 bases). Germline CDR1 SGDLS, CDR2 YYNGEE. The CDR3 loop spans 13 amino acids. Trimming removed 7 bases from V and 2 bases from J, with 11 bases in between.

J is TRBJ2-5 and V is TRBV6-1; D unclear. Germline CDR1 is MNHNS and CDR2 is SASEGT. The CDR3 extends over 14 amino acids. V lost 5 bases to trimming and J lost 5 bases, with 15 bases between them. CDR3 amino acids: CASSFNWAEETQYF. The CDR3 region has the DNA TGTGCCAGCAGTTTTAACTGGGCGGAGGAGACCCAGTACTTC.

The rearrangement links TRBV10-2 to TRBJ1-2; maybe TRBD1 (5 bases). Trimming pared 0 bases from V and 4 bases from J, leaving 12 bases between. Germline lookup yields CDR1 WSHSY and CDR2 SAAADI. CDR3 length equals 15 residues. Here the CDR3 reads CASSESSGWVYGYTF. The CDR3 DNA sequence: TGCGCCAGCAGTGAGTCATCAGGGTGGGTCTATGGCTACACCTTC.

The gene calls are TRBV19 and TRBJ1-5; D may be TRBD1 (5 bases). The V gene's germline CDR1 is LNHDA and CDR2 SQIVND (reference sequence). V lost 1 base, J lost 5 bases, and 9 bases lay in between. CDR3 length: 14 residues. CDR3 in amino acids: CASSIVGRDQPQHF. The CDR3, as DNA: TGTGCCAGTAGTATAGTGGGCAGGGATCAGCCCCAGCATTTT.

This clone was recorded a few times. V gene TRBV19 combines with J gene TRBJ2-4; D is unresolved. The germline gives CDR1 LNHDA, CDR2 SQIVND (reference sequence). The CDR3 has 14 residues. The V gene lost 3 bases and the J gene lost 13 bases, with 19 bases spanning the gap. CDR3 bases: TGTGCCAGTAGTATCTACTCCGGGCGCGCGCGGCAGTACTTC. This gives the protein CASSIYSGRARQYF.

The sample holds a few counts of this clone. The chain couples TRBV4-1 to TRBJ2-7, with unresolved D. Trimming removed 3 bases from V and 4 bases from J, with 10 bases in between. The CDR3 has 13 amino acids. The germline CDR1 and CDR2 sequences are MGHRA and YSYEKL. CDR3 region: CASSHLTEYEQYF. The CDR3 DNA follows: TGCGCCAGCAGCCACTTGACCGAGTACGAGCAGTACTTC.

Relative to its sample, this clone is medium-sized. This chain joins TRBV11-2 and TRBJ2-1; 7 nucleotides match TRBD2. V lost 0 bases, J lost 2 bases, and 4 bases stayed unmatched. This CDR3 spans 16 amino acids. Germline CDR1 and CDR2: SGHAT and FQNNGV. CDR3 protein: CASSLEAGEPYNEQFF. The CDR3 DNA sequence: TGTGCCAGCAGCTTAGAGGCGGGAGAACCCTACAATGAGCAGTTCTTC.